The 18 T cell receptor beta chains in this list originate from one sample, sequenced in a study of T-cell reconstitution after alpha-beta-depleted transplantation in children. Preparing the TCRbeta library involved the use of unique molecular identifiers. One entry per CDR3 protein results from TCRdb running MiXCR on the PCR reads. The data hold about 500,000 distinct CDR3 sequences, with approximately 30% observed a single time. The sample consisted of PBMCs from the stem cell graft donor, taken from the stem cell graft. The receptors stem from a human donor who donated a stem cell graft to a child with aplastic anemia.

This clonotype was seen more than once but under ten times. The chain has TRBV25-1 and TRBJ1-2; the match to TRBD1 covers 7 bases. Germline assignment: CDR1 MGHDK and CDR2 SYGVNS. There are 16 residues in the CDR3. V trimming: 4 bases; J trimming: 5 bases; junction bases outside the gene matches: 13. CDR3 protein: CASSGGVEGARYGYTF. Here the CDR3 DNA reads TGTGCCAGCAGTGGGGGAGTTGAGGGGGCGCGGTATGGCTACACCTTC.

This clonotype has more than one count but fewer than ten. The rearrangement links TRBV29-1 to TRBJ2-2, with TRBD2 matching 7 bases. The J segment lost 5 bases and the V segment lost 3 bases, leaving 9 bases of the junction unmatched. Germline lookup yields CDR1 SQVTM and CDR2 ANQGSEA. CDR3 length: 15 amino acids. The CDR3 nucleotides read TGCAGCGTTGATTATAACGGGGGGAGGACCGGGGAGCTGTTTTTT. Its protein is CSVDYNGGRTGELFF.

This clonotype was observed a few times. This chain connects TRBV20-1 to TRBJ2-1, with a weak D call TRBD1 (7 bases). In germline, CDR1 is DFQATT, CDR2 SNEGSKA (reference sequence). This CDR3 is built from 13 residues. V lost 8 bases and J lost 7, with 18 bases in between. CDR3 DNA sequence: TGCAGTCACCCCGGACAGGCGGGGAATGAGCAGTTCTTC. It translates to CSHPGQAGNEQFF.

The V call is TRBV20-1, the J call TRBJ1-2, with 8 bases matching TRBD1. Looked up from germline, CDR1 is DFQATT and CDR2 is SNEGSKA (reference sequence). V dropped 5 bases and J dropped 10; count of bases not matched to a gene: 9. The CDR3 has 12 residues. CDR3 DNA: TGCAGTGCTGGAAGGACAGGGCAAGACTACACCTTC. Its translation is CSAGRTGQDYTF.

This clonotype showed up just a few times. CDR3 amino acids: CASSLRTGPNTEAFF. The CDR3 DNA follows: TGTGCCAGCAGTTTAAGGACAGGTCCGAACACTGAAGCTTTCTTT. The V call is TRBV12-3 or TRBV12-4, the J call TRBJ1-1; 7 bases are a match to TRBD1. This CDR3 has 15 residues. The J segment lost 1 base and the V segment lost 2 bases, leaving 4 bases of the junction unmatched.

This clonotype was seen at least ten times. This rearrangement joins TRBV6-1 to TRBJ2-7; D is possibly TRBD1 or TRBD2 (5 bases each). Germline CDR1 MNHNS, CDR2 SASEGT. Trimming removed 6 bases from V and 4 bases from J, with 13 bases in between. This CDR3 is built from 13 residues. The CDR3 here is CASSSGPQYEQYV. Written as DNA, the CDR3 is TGTGCCAGCAGCTCGGGACCCCAATACGAGCAGTACGTC.

This chain links TRBV11-3 with TRBJ2-2; TRBD2 is a possible D gene (5 bases). Germline loops: CDR1 SGHNT, CDR2 YENEEA. This CDR3 is built from 14 residues. V lost 5 bases and J 7 bases, leaving 14 bases between the germline ends. The CDR3 DNA sequence: TGTGCCAGCAGCGGGGAGCGGAGCAACGGGGAGCTGTTTTTT. Amino acids: CASSGERSNGELFF.

The chain combines TRBV29-1 with TRBJ2-7; D perhaps matches TRBD1 (5 bases). Germline-derived CDR1 and CDR2 are SQVTM and ANQGSEA. V lost 7 bases and J lost 5, with 21 bases in between. The CDR3 length is 14 residues. The CDR3 region is CSAQNRPGRDEQYF. CDR3 coding DNA: TGCAGCGCCCAAAACAGGCCAGGGCGTGACGAGCAGTACTTC.

This clonotype occurred a few times. The chain has TRBV6-2 or TRBV6-3 and TRBJ2-2; D might be TRBD2 (5 bases). Trimming cost V 0 bases and J 10 bases, with 9 bases left between them. Germline V gene lookup returns CDR1 MNHEY and CDR2 SVGEGT. This CDR3 is built from 13 residues. CDR3 bases: TGTGCCAGCAGTTACTCGCACGGGGAGGAGCTGTTTTTT. This translates into CASSYSHGEELFF.

This clonotype was observed a handful of times. This sequence joins TRBV5-1 and TRBJ2-1, with D possibly TRBD2 on 5 matching bases. Trimming pared 3 bases from V and 8 bases from J, leaving 21 bases between. CDR1 and CDR2 (germline): SGHRS, YFSETQ. This CDR3 comprises 16 residues. CDR3 sequence reads: CASSYSDSPSTHEQFF. CDR3 sequence (DNA): TGCGCCAGCAGCTATTCGGACTCCCCTTCGACCCATGAGCAGTTCTTC.

This clonotype appeared a few times. The chain links TRBV29-1 to TRBJ2-5; D not resolved. The CDR3 length is 12 residues. Germline CDR1 is SQVTM and CDR2 is ANQGSEA. The CDR3: CSVVGFAETQYF. The CDR3 DNA sequence: TGCAGTGTGGTGGGGTTCGCAGAGACCCAGTACTTC.

The V and J genes are TRBV15 and TRBJ2-5, with 9 bases that match TRBD2. Germline V CDR1 and CDR2: LNHNV, YYDKDF (reference sequence). The CDR3 loop spans 12 amino acids. After removal of 9 bases from V and 5 bases from J, the junction contained 4 bases not matched to a gene. As DNA, the CDR3 is TGTGCCACTAGCGGGAGTAGGGAGACCCAGTACTTC. Amino acids: CATSGSRETQYF.

A few counts support this clonotype. The chain carries TRBV4-3 and TRBJ1-2; D unclear. Germline V CDR1 and CDR2: LGHNA, YSLEER. The CDR3 length is 14 residues. Trimming removed 4 bases at V and 3 bases at J, with 12 bases between. The DNA of the CDR3 is TGCGCCAGCAGCCTAGAGACGGGCCACTATGGCTACACCTTC. It is translated as CASSLETGHYGYTF.

The chain employs TRBV15 and TRBJ2-7; 9 bases map to TRBD2. Germline V lookup: CDR1 LNHNV, CDR2 YYDKDF (reference sequence). This CDR3 comprises 22 residues. The V segment lost 0 bases and the J segment 0 bases; nucleotides outside the gene matches: 21. The CDR3 DNA follows: TGTGCCACCAGCAGAGATTCTTTAGCGGGAGCCCTAAAGTCCCCCAGCTCCTACGAGCAGTACGTC. This translates into CATSRDSLAGALKSPSSYEQYV.

The rearrangement uses TRBV5-6 and TRBJ2-3, with 11 bases aligning to TRBD2. The V segment lost 5 bases and the J segment 2 bases; nucleotides outside the gene matches: 7. Per germline, CDR1 SGHDT and CDR2 YYEEEE. The CDR3 has 16 residues. This CDR3 reads CASRTGLAELTDTQYF. The CDR3 bases are TGTGCCAGCAGAACGGGACTAGCGGAGCTCACAGATACGCAGTATTTT.

J is TRBJ2-1 and V is TRBV7-8; D perhaps matches TRBD2 (7 bases). The CDR3 has 15 residues. From germline, CDR1 is SGHVS and CDR2 FQNEAQ. Between the trimmed V and J ends, which lost 5 bases and 10 bases, there was a span of 21 bases. CDR3 DNA: TGTGCCAGCAGCCGCGCGGGGGCCGTTTTAGAAGAGCAGTTCTTC. Encoded protein: CASSRAGAVLEEQFF.

This clonotype was detected only a few times. The chain recombines TRBV18 with TRBJ2-7, with 10 bases that match TRBD2. Germline V CDR1 and CDR2: KGHSH, LQKENI. The CDR3 runs 17 residues. V dropped 2 bases and J dropped 7; count of bases not matched to a gene: 14. The CDR3 spells CASSPANRLAGVLEQYF. As DNA, the CDR3 is TGTGCCAGCTCACCAGCGAACCGGCTAGCGGGAGTATTGGAGCAGTACTTC.

In this sample, this clonotype turned up a few times. V usage is TRBV19 and J usage is TRBJ2-2; D gene uncertain. V shed 3 bases and J shed 2 bases, with 10 bases lying between them. Germline-derived CDR1 and CDR2 are LNHDA and SQIVND (reference sequence). This CDR3 contains 15 residues. CDR3 coding DNA: TGTGCCAGTAGTATTGGGTCGGCAAACACCGGGGAGCTGTTTTTT. It encodes CASSIGSANTGELFF.